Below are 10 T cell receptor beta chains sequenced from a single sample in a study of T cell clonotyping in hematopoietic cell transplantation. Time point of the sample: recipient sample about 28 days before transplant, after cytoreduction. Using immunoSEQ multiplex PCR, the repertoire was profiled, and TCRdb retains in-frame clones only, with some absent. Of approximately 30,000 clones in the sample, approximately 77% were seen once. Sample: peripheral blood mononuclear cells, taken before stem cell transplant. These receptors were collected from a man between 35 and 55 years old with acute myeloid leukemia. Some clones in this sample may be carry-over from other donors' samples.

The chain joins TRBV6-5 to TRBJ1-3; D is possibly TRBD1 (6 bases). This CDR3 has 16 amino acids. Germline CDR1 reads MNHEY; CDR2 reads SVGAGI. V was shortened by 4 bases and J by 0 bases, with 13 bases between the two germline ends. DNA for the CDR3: TGTGCCAGCAGTTCTAAAGACAGGAACTCTGGAAACACCATATATTTT. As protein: CASSSKDRNSGNTIYF.

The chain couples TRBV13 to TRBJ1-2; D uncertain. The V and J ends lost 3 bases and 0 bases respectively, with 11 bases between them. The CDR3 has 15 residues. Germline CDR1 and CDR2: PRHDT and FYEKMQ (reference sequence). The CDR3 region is CASSFPDSANYGYTF. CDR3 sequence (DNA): TGTGCCAGCAGCTTTCCAGACTCAGCTAACTATGGCTACACCTTC.

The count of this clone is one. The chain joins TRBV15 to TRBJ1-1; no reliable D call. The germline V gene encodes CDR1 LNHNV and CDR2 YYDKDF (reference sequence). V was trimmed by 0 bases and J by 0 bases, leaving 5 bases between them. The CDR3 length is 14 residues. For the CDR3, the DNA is TGTGCCACCAGCAGAGAGGGTGTGAACACTGAAGCTTTCTTT. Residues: CATSREGVNTEAFF.

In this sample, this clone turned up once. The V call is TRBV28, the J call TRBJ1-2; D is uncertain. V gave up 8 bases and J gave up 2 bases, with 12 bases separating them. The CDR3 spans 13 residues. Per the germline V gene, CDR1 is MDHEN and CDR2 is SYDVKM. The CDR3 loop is CASRVAGNYGYTF. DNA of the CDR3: TGTGCCAGCCGCGTGGCGGGAAACTATGGCTACACCTTC.

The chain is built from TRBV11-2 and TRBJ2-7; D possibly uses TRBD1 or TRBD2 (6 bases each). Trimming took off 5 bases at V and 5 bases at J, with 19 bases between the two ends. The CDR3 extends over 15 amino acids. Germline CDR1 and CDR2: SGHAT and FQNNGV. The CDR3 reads CASSLDQYREDEQYF. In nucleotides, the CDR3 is TGTGCCAGCAGCCTGGATCAGTACAGGGAGGACGAGCAGTACTTC.

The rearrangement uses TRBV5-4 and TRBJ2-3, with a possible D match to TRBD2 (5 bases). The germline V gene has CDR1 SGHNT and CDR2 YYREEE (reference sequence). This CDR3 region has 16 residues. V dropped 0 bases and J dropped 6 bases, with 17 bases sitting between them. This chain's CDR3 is CASSLGRGLGTDTQYF. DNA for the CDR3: TGTGCCAGCAGCTTGGGTCGCGGACTGGGAACGGATACGCAGTATTTT.

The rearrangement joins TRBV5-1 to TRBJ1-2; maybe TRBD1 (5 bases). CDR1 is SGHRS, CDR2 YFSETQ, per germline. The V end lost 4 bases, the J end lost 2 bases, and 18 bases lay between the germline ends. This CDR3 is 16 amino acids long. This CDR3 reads CASSPGTASRNYGYTF. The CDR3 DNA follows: TGCGCCAGCAGCCCTGGGACGGCCTCCCGAAACTATGGCTACACCTTC.

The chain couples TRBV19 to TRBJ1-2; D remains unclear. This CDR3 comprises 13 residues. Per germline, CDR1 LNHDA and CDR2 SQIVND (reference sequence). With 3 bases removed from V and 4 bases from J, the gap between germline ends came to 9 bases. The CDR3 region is CASSMNRPYGYTF. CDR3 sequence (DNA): TGTGCCAGTAGTATGAACAGACCCTATGGCTACACCTTC.

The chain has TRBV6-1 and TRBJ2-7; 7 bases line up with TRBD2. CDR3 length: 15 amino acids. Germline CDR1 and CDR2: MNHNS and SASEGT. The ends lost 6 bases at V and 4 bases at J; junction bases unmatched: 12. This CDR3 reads CASSPGGWRAYEQYF. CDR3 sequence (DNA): TGTGCCAGCAGCCCCGGGGGGTGGCGGGCTTACGAGCAGTACTTC.

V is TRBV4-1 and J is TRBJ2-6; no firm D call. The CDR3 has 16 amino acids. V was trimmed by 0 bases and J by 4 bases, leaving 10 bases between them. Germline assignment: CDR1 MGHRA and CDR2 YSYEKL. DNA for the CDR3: TGCGCCAGCAGCCAAGATCTGGGGTCCGGGGCCAACGTCCTGACTTTC. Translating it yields CASSQDLGSGANVLTF.